This T cell receptor (beta chain) stems from a study of cytomegalovirus exposure and HLA in healthy donors. Overall study context: Of about 400 genotyped donors, about 80% clustered with self-reported Caucasian donors.

About this clone itself: What it binds is unknown.

Researchers ran the PCR with 60 Vbeta and 13 Jbeta primers. The assay was immunoSEQ multiplex PCR, and TCRdb's table has in-frame clones only and misses some. The sample includes over 50,000 clones, 55% to 75% seen only once; the top ten take approximately 30%. Trimming removed 4 bases from V and 3 bases from J, with 10 bases in between. Looked up from germline, CDR1 is MGHDK and CDR2 is SYGVNS. The CDR3 length is 13 residues. Overall study findings and caveats: It was reported in a later analysis that an Asian-associated ancestry cluster showed fewer N-insertions than the approximately 700-donor mean. Listed as cytomegalovirus-associated were 150 or so TCR beta chains.

The chain has TRBV25-1 and TRBJ2-7; possible D gene TRBD1, 5 bases. The specimen was PBMCs. This clonotype originated in a man in his forties in good health and CMV-seropositive. The CDR3 sequence: CASSVGQIYEQYF. The CDR3 DNA is TGTGCCAGCAGTGTGGGGCAGATCTACGAGCAGTACTTC.